The following is a T cell receptor (beta chain) sequence with its context. Measured with immunoSEQ multiplex PCR; TCRdb has only the in-frame clones, and not every one. The data show about 500,000 clones, approximately 90% seen once. The record originates from a study of blood T cell repertoires in COVID-19. This CDR3 spans 13 amino acids. The V gene lost 0 bases and the J gene lost 9 bases, with 9 bases spanning the gap. The V gene's germline CDR1 is GTSNPN and CDR2 SVGIG (reference sequence). This chain connects TRBV30 to TRBJ1-6; D is uncertain. Sequencing was performed on PBMCs or T cells enriched from blood (not recorded which). The TCR sequence derives from a woman aged 18-29 years who had recovered from COVID-19. CDR3 DNA sequence: TGTGCCTGGAGTGTACCGGGTAGTTCACCCCTCCACTTT. Translated: CAWSVPGSSPLHF.